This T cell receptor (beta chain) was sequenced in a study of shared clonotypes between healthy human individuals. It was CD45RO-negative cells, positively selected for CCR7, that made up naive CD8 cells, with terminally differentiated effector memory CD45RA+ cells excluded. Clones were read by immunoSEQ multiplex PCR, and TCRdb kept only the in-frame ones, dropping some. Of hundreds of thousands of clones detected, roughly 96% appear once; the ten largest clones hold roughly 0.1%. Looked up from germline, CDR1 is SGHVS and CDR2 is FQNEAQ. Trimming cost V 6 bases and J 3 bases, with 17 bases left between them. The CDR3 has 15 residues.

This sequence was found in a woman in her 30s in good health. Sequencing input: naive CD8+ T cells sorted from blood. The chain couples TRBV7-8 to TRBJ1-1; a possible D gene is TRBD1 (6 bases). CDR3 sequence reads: CASSPVEGGDTEAFF. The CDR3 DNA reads TGTGCCAGCAGTCCGGTAGAGGGGGGTGACACTGAAGCTTTCTTT.